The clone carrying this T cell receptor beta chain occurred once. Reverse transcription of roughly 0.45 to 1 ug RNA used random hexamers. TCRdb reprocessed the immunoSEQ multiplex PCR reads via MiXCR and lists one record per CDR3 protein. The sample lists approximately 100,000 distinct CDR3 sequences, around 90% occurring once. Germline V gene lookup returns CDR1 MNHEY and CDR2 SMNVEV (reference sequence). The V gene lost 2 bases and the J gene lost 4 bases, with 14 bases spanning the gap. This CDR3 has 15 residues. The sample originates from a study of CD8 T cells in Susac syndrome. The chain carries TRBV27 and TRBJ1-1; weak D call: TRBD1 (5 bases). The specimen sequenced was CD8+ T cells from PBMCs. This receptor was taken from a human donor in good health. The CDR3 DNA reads TGTGCCAGCAGTTTAGTCCCTAGGGGAATCACTGAAGCTTTCTTT. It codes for CASSLVPRGITEAFF.